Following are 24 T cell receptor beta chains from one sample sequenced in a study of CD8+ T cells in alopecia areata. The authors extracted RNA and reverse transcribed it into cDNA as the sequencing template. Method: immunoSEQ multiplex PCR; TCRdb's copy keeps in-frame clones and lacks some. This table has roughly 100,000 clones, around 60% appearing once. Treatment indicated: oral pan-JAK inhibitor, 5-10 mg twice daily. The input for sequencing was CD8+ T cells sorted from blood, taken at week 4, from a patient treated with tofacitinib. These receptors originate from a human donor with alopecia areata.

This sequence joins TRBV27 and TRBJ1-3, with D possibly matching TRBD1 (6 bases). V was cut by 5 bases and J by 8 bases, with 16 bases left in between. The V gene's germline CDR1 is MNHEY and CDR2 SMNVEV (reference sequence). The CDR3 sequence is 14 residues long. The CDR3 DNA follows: TGTGCCAGCAGTCCCGAGGGACATTACGACACCATATATTTT. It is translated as CASSPEGHYDTIYF.

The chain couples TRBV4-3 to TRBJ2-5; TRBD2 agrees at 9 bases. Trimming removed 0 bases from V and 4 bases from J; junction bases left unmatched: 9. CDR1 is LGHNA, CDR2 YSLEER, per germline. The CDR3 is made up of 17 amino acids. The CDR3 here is CASSQDLGGRARETQYF. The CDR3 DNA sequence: TGCGCCAGCAGCCAAGATCTCGGCGGGAGGGCCCGAGAGACCCAGTACTTC.

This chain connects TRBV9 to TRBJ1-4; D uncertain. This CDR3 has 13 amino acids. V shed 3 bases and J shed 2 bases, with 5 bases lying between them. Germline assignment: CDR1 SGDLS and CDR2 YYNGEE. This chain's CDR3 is CASSAGTNEKLFF. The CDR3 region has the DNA TGTGCCAGCAGCGCCGGGACTAATGAAAAACTGTTTTTT.

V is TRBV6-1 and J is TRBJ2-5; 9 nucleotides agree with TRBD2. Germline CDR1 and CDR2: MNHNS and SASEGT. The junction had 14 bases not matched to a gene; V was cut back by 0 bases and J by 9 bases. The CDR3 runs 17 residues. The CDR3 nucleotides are TGTGCCAGCAGTGAAGCTAGAACGCGGGAGGGCCCTTTGGCCCAGTACTTC. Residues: CASSEARTREGPLAQYF.

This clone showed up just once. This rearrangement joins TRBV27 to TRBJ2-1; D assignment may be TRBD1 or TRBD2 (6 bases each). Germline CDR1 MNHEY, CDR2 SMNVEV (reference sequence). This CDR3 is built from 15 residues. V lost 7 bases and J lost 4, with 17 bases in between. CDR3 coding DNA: TGTGCCAGCACCCGCTTCGGGGGCGATTACAATGAGCAGTTCTTC. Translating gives CASTRFGGDYNEQFF.

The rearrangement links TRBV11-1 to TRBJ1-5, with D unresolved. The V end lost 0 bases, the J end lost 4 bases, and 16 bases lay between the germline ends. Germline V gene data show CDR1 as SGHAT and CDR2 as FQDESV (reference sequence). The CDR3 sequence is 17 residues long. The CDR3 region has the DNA TGTGCCAGCAGCTTAGCCCCAGGAAGCCCAATAAATCAGCCCCAGCATTTT. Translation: CASSLAPGSPINQPQHF.

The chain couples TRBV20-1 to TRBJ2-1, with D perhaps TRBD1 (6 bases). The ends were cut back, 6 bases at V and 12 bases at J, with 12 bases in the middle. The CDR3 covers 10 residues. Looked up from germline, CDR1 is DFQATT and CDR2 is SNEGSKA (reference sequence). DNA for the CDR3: TGCAGTGCAGACCCGACAGGGCAGTTCTTC. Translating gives CSADPTGQFF.

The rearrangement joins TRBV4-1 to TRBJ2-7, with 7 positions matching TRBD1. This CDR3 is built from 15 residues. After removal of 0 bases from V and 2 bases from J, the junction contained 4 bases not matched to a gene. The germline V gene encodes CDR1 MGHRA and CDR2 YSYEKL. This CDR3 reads CASSQEWQGAYEQYF. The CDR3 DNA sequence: TGCGCCAGCAGCCAAGAGTGGCAGGGGGCCTACGAGCAGTACTTC.

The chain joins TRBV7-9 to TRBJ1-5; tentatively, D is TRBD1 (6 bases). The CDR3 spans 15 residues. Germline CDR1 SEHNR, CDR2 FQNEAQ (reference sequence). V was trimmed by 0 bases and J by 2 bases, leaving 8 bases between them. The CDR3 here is CASSLAGAGNQPQHF. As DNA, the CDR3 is TGTGCCAGCAGCTTAGCGGGGGCAGGCAATCAGCCCCAGCATTTT. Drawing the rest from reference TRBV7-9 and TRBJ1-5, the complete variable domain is DTGVSQNPRHKITKRGQNVTFRCDPISEHNRLYWYRQTLGQGPEFLTYFQNEAQLEKSRLLSDRFSAERPKGSFSTLEIQRTEQGDSAMYLCASSLAGAGNQPQHFGDGTRLSIL.

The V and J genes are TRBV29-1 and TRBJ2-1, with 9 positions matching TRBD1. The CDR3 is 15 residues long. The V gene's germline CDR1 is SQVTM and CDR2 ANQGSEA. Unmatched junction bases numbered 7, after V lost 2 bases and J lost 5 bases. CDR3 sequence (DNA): TGCAGCGTTGAACTGGCGGGGACAGGGAACAATGAGCAGTTCTTC. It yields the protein CSVELAGTGNNEQFF.

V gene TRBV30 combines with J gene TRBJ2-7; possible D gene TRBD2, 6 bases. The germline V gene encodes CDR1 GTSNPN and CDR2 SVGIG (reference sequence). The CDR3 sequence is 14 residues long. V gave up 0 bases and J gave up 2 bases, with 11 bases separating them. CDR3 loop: CAWSVGRGAYEQYF. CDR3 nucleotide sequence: TGTGCCTGGAGTGTCGGGAGAGGAGCCTACGAGCAGTACTTC.

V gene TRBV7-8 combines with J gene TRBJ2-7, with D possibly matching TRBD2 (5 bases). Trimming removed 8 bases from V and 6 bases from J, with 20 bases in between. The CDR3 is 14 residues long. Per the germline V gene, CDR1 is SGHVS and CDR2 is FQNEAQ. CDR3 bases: TGTGCCAGCGGCGACCCCGGGAAGCCGGGCGAGCAGTACTTC. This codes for CASGDPGKPGEQYF.

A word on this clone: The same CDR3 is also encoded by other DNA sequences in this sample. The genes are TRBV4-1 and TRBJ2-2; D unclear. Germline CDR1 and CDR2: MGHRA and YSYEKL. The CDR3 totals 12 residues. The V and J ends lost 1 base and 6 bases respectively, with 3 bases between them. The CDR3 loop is CASSQGSGELFF. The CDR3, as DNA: TGCGCCAGCAGCCAAGGTTCCGGGGAGCTGTTTTTT.

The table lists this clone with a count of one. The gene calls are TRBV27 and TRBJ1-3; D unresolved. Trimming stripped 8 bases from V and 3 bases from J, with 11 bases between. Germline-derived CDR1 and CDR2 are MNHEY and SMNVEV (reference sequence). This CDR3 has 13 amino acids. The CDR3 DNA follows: TGTGCCAGCGGCGCCGGAGGTGGAAACACCATATATTTT. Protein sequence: CASGAGGGNTIYF.

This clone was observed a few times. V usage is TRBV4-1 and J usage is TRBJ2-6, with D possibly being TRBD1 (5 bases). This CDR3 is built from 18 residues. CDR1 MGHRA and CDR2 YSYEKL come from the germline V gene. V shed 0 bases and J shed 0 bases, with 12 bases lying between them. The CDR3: CASSQETGAISGANVLTF. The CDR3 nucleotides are TGCGCCAGCAGCCAAGAAACAGGTGCTATCTCTGGGGCCAACGTCCTGACTTTC.

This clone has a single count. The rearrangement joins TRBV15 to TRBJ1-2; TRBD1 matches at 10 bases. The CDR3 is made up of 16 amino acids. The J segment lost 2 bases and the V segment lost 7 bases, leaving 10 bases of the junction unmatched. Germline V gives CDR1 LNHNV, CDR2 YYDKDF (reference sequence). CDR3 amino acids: CATTRDRGLSNYGYTF. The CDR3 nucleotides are TGTGCCACCACTCGGGACAGGGGTTTGTCAAACTATGGCTACACCTTC.

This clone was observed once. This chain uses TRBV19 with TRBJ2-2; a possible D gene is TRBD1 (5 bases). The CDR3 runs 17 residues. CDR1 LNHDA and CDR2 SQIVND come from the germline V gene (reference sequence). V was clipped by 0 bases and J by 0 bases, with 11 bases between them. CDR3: CASSIDFRDSNTGELFF. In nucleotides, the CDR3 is TGTGCCAGTAGTATAGATTTCAGGGATTCGAACACCGGGGAGCTGTTTTTT.

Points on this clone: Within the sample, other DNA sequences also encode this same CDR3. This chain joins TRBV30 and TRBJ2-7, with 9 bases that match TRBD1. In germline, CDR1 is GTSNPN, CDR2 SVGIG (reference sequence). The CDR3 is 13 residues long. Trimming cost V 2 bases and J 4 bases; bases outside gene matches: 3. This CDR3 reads CAWSSGQGYEQYF. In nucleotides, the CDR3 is TGTGCCTGGAGTTCGGGACAGGGTTACGAGCAGTACTTC.

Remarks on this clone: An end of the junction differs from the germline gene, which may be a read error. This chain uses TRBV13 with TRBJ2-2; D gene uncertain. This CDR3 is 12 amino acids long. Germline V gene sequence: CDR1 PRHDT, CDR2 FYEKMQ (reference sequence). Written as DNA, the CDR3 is TGTGCCAGCAGTTTAGGGACCGGGGAGCTGTTTTTT. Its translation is CASSLGTGELFF.

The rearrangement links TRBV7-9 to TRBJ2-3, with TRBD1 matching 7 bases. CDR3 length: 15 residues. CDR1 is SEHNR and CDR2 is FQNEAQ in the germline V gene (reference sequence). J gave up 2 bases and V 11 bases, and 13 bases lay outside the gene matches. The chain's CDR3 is CAWRTGTATTDTQYF. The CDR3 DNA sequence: TGTGCCTGGAGAACCGGGACAGCAACCACAGATACGCAGTATTTT.

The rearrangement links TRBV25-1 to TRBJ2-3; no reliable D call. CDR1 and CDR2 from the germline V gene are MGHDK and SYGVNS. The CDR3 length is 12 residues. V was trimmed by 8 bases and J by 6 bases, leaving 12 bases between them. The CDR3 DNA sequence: TGTGCCAGCCAAAAGACGTCCGATACGCAGTATTTT. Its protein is CASQKTSDTQYF.

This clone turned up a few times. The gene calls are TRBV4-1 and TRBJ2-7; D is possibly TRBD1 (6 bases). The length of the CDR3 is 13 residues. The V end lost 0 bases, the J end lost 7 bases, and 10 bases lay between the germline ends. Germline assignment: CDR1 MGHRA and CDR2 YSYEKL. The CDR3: CASSQDSGTEQYF. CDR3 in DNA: TGCGCCAGCAGCCAAGATTCGGGGACAGAGCAGTACTTC.

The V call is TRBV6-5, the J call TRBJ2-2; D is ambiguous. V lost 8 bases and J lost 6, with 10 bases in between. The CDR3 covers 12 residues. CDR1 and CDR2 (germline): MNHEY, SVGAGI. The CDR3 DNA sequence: TGTGCCAGCTCTAAGGTTTCCGGGGAGCTGTTTTTT. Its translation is CASSKVSGELFF.

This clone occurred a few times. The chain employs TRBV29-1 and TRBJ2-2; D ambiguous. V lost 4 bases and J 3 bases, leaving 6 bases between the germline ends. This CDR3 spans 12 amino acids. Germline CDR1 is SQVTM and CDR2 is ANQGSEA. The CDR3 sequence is CSVGDYTGELFF. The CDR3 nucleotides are TGCAGCGTTGGAGATTACACCGGGGAGCTGTTTTTT.